The 12 T cell receptor beta chains below were found in one sample sequenced in a study of T cell responses to AZD1222 COVID-19 vaccine (dated by TCRdb to the early 2020s). Receptor libraries were prepared by the immunoSEQ multiplex PCR assay. As stored in TCRdb, this immuneACCESS dataset retains in-frame rearrangements with V and J assigned. A fraction of the clones does not appear; measured against another copy, unresolved V genes explain less than half of the discrepancy, and the remainder lacks a known reason. In this sample the table shows 150,000 or so clones, about 90% of which occur a single time. Jointly, the top ten make up over 3% of the sample. The time point label on this specimen signifies: about 28 days (+/-7) after the second vaccine dose. Material: peripheral blood, obtained 28 days after the second AZD1222 dose. The receptors derive from an adult who received the AZD1222 COVID-19 vaccine.

The chain employs TRBV3-1 (or the pseudogene TRBV3-2) and TRBJ2-1; D is unresolved. The V end was cut by 0 bases, the J end by 14 bases, with 14 bases between. CDR3 length: 13 amino acids. Germline CDR1 and CDR2: LGHDT and YNNKEL (reference sequence). The CDR3 region is CASSQDLPSEEFF. CDR3 coding DNA: TGTGCCAGCAGCCAAGACCTCCCGTCAGAGGAGTTCTTC.

The chain couples TRBV2 to TRBJ2-1; 8 bases map to TRBD1. CDR3 size: 15 residues. The germline V gene has CDR1 SNHLY and CDR2 FYNNEI. J was trimmed by 1 base and V by 6 bases; bases with no gene match: 5. CDR3 nucleotide sequence: TGTGCCAGCAGGGCCGACAGGGGTTCCTACAATGAGCAGTTCTTC. Translated, it gives CASRADRGSYNEQFF.

This chain uses TRBV11-2 with TRBJ1-2; unclear D gene. V gave up 4 bases and J gave up 2 bases, with 11 bases separating them. The CDR3 has 14 residues. Germline loops: CDR1 SGHAT, CDR2 FQNNGV. The CDR3: CASSSMAQNYGYTF. In DNA form, the CDR3 reads TGTGCCAGCAGCTCAATGGCACAAAACTATGGCTACACCTTC.

About this clone itself: The CDR3 end shows no conserved phenylalanine or tryptophan, and so a read error is likely. J is TRBJ1-2 and V is TRBV3-1 (or the pseudogene TRBV3-2); 8 nucleotides agree with TRBD1. The CDR3 has 15 residues. Germline V gene data show CDR1 as LGHDT and CDR2 as YNNKEL (reference sequence). V was pared by 2 bases and J by 4 bases, with 6 bases of the junction left unmatched. The CDR3: CASSQTRQGTYGYTL. The CDR3 DNA is TGTGCCAGCAGCCAAACCAGACAGGGGACCTATGGCTACACCCTC.

The rearrangement uses TRBV5-4 and TRBJ1-5; a weak D match, TRBD1 (6 bases). V lost 7 bases, J lost 3 bases, and 17 bases lay in between. This CDR3 region has 15 residues. CDR1 and CDR2 (germline): SGHNT, YYREEE (reference sequence). The CDR3 loop reads CASLRAGGPNQPQHF. CDR3 sequence (DNA): TGTGCCAGCCTACGGGCCGGGGGCCCCAATCAGCCCCAGCATTTT.

This chain joins TRBV19 and TRBJ2-1; the D is unclear. V lost 1 base, J lost 3 bases, and 1 base lay in between. The CDR3 consists of 12 residues. The germline CDR1 and CDR2 sequences are LNHDA and SQIVND (reference sequence). The CDR3 region has the DNA TGTGCCAGTAGTATAGGCTACAATGAGCAGTTCTTC. Encoded protein: CASSIGYNEQFF.

The chain links TRBV19 to TRBJ1-1; no clear D. Germline-derived CDR1 and CDR2 are LNHDA and SQIVND (reference sequence). The length of the CDR3 is 10 residues. Trimming took off 7 bases at V and 5 bases at J, with 5 bases between the two ends. The CDR3 nucleotides read TGTGCCAGTATGGGAACTGAAGCTTTCTTT. This encodes CASMGTEAFF.

The chain combines TRBV27 with TRBJ2-7, with D perhaps matching TRBD1 (5 bases). CDR1 is MNHEY, CDR2 SMNVEV, per germline (reference sequence). Deletions cut 2 bases from V and 1 base from J, with 9 bases between. The CDR3 is 14 residues long. CDR3 DNA: TGTGCCAGCAGTTTAATGGGGCTATCCTACGAGCAGTACTTC. Amino acids: CASSLMGLSYEQYF.

The chain is built from TRBV7-2 and TRBJ1-2; TRBD1 is a possible D gene (6 bases). V was trimmed by 2 bases and J by 6 bases, leaving 16 bases between them. Germline CDR1 and CDR2: SGHTA and FQGNSA. The CDR3 runs 15 residues. For the CDR3, the DNA is TGTGCCAGCAGCTTACTCGGGGGCGCATGGAATGGCTACACCTTC. Translation: CASSLLGGAWNGYTF.

This chain joins TRBV5-1 and TRBJ2-5; D might be TRBD2 (5 bases). V was trimmed by 3 bases and J by 5 bases, leaving 8 bases between them. Germline CDR1 SGHRS, CDR2 YFSETQ. There are 12 residues in the CDR3. The CDR3 bases are TGCGCCAGCAGCTCCACGGGGGAGACCCAGTACTTC. It encodes CASSSTGETQYF.

This chain links TRBV29-1 with TRBJ2-5, with 9 bases fitting TRBD1. The V gene end was trimmed by 7 bases and the J gene end by 3 bases; junction bases not matched to a gene: 6. CDR1 SQVTM and CDR2 ANQGSEA come from the germline V gene. The CDR3 length is 13 residues. The CDR3 here is CSGRDRVEETQYF. The DNA of the CDR3 is TGCAGCGGGCGGGACAGGGTGGAAGAGACCCAGTACTTC.

The V call is TRBV15, the J call TRBJ1-5, with a weak D call TRBD1 (5 bases). Germline CDR1 LNHNV, CDR2 YYDKDF (reference sequence). This CDR3 comprises 15 residues. Trimming took off 5 bases at V and 1 base at J, with 12 bases between the two ends. The CDR3 bases are TGTGCCACCAGCGGGGGGAGACAGAGCAATCAGCCCCAGCATTTT. This translates into CATSGGRQSNQPQHF. Looking up the rest from reference TRBV15 and TRBJ1-5 gives the full variable domain: DAMVIQNPRYQVTQFGKPVTLSCSQTLNHNVMYWYQQKSSQAPKLLFHYYDKDFNNEADTPDNFQSRRPNTSFCFLDIRSPGLGDTAMYLCATSGGRQSNQPQHFGDGTRLSIL.